These 18 T cell receptor beta chains share one sample of origin, sequenced in a study of cytotoxic CD8 clonotypes in ibrutinib-treated CLL (dated by TCRdb to the early 2020s). Libraries were constructed by the immunoSEQ multiplex PCR assay. In TCRdb, the immuneACCESS table is reduced to in-frame sequences with V and J assigned. These tables do not hold every clone; where another copy was compared, an unresolved V gene accounts for under half, and the others remain unexplained. The table for this sample lists fewer than 300,000 clones; around 76% of them were counted only once. Around 5.3% of the sample comes from the top ten. The label giving this sample's time point can be read as: progressive disease on ibrutinib. This specimen consisted of PBMCs, obtained at disease progression, from a patient treated with ibrutinib. The receptors here all came from a human donor with chronic lymphocytic leukemia.

The chain recombines TRBV7-9 with TRBJ2-5, with 11 bases lining up with TRBD2. Germline V lookup: CDR1 SEHNR, CDR2 FQNEAQ (reference sequence). V shed 1 base, J shed 5 bases, and the junction held 0 bases outside the gene matches. The CDR3 is 14 amino acids. Here the CDR3 DNA reads TGTGCCAGCAGCTTAGTAGCGGGGGGGGAGACCCAGTACTTC. Its protein product is CASSLVAGGETQYF.

The chain links TRBV5-1 to TRBJ2-3; TRBD2 agrees at 10 bases. From germline, CDR1 is SGHRS and CDR2 YFSETQ. V trimming: 4 bases; J trimming: 2 bases; junction bases outside the gene matches: 7. The CDR3 covers 16 residues. CDR3 protein: CASSPRTSGNTDTQYF. The CDR3, as DNA: TGCGCCAGCAGCCCCCGTACTAGCGGGAACACAGATACGCAGTATTTT.

The chain carries TRBV4-1 and TRBJ1-2; 9 nucleotides agree with TRBD1. Germline assignment: CDR1 MGHRA and CDR2 YSYEKL. The CDR3 has 15 residues. J gave up 7 bases and V 4 bases, and 10 bases lay outside the gene matches. The CDR3, as DNA: TGCGCCAGCAGCCGGGACGGACAGGGGAAGTTTGGCTACACCTTC. This encodes CASSRDGQGKFGYTF.

The chain links TRBV4-1 to TRBJ1-6, with D possibly being TRBD1 (5 bases). The CDR3 contains 17 residues. Trimming took off 5 bases at V and 2 bases at J, with 16 bases between the two ends. Germline V gene lookup returns CDR1 MGHRA and CDR2 YSYEKL. The CDR3, as DNA: TGCGCCAGCAGCGAGGGGTTCCGTCCGCCCTATAATTCACCCCTCCACTTT. Encoded protein: CASSEGFRPPYNSPLHF.

V is TRBV18 and J is TRBJ2-3; 7 bases map to TRBD1. Germline lookup yields CDR1 KGHSH and CDR2 LQKENI. The CDR3 spans 16 residues. J gave up 2 bases and V 3 bases, and 8 bases lay outside the gene matches. The CDR3 DNA follows: TGTGCCAGCTCACCCGAGGGGGCCCTACCCACAGATACGCAGTATTTT. This codes for CASSPEGALPTDTQYF. The entire variable domain, with the rest obtained from reference TRBV18 and TRBJ2-3, is as follows: NAGVMQNPRHLVRRRGQEARLRCSPMKGHSHVYWYRQLPEEGLKFMVYLQKENIIDESGMPKERFSAEFPKEGPSILRIQQVVRGDSAAYFCASSPEGALPTDTQYFGPGTRLTVL.

J is TRBJ2-6 and V is TRBV5-4; no clear D. The CDR3 length is 16 residues. Germline CDR1 SGHNT, CDR2 YYREEE (reference sequence). Trimming left V 0 bases short and J 0 bases short, with 7 bases between. CDR3 coding DNA: TGTGCCAGCAGCTTGGGGGCCGTCTCTGGGGCCAACGTCCTGACTTTC. This sequence encodes CASSLGAVSGANVLTF.

Only one count was recorded for this clone. The V gene is TRBV15, the J gene TRBJ2-1, with 15 bases matching TRBD2. CDR3 length: 17 amino acids. Trimming removed 5 bases from V and 10 bases from J; junction bases left unmatched: 12. Germline CDR1 reads LNHNV; CDR2 reads YYDKDF (reference sequence). CDR3 sequence (DNA): TGTGCCACCAGCGCCCTCCCGGGACTAGCGGGAGGCGGGGAGCAGTTCTTC. Translated, it gives CATSALPGLAGGGEQFF.

This clone was seen just once. The chain links TRBV25-1 to TRBJ2-5, with 11 bases identical to TRBD2. The CDR3 covers 16 residues. Unmatched junction bases numbered 17, after V lost 10 bases and J lost 7 bases. Germline CDR1 MGHDK, CDR2 SYGVNS. This CDR3 reads CATAPKLAGAPRTQYF. The CDR3 bases are TGTGCCACCGCCCCCAAACTAGCGGGGGCCCCGAGGACCCAGTACTTC. The whole variable domain, filled in from reference TRBV25-1 and TRBJ2-5, reads EADIYQTPRYLVIGTGKKITLECSQTMGHDKMYWYQQDPGMELHLIHYSYGVNSTEKGDLSSESTVSRIRTEHFPLTLESARPSHTSQYLCATAPKLAGAPRTQYFGPGTRLLVL.

The V call is TRBV6-6, the J call TRBJ1-2; D ambiguous. The CDR3 is 14 amino acids. Trimming cost V 2 bases and J 2 bases, with 9 bases left between them. CDR1 MNHNY and CDR2 SVGAGI come from the germline V gene (reference sequence). The CDR3 DNA sequence: TGTGCCAGCAGTTACAATAAGAACAACTATGGCTACACCTTC. This translates into CASSYNKNNYGYTF.

This clone has a handful of counts. The chain carries TRBV27 and TRBJ2-1; D ambiguous. The CDR3 spans 13 residues. Per the germline V gene, CDR1 is MNHEY and CDR2 is SMNVEV (reference sequence). V lost 5 bases, J lost 9 bases, and 14 bases lay in between. The CDR3 protein is CASSHTRFSEQFF. DNA of the CDR3: TGTGCCAGCAGTCATACTCGTTTCAGTGAGCAGTTCTTC.

This clone was seen only a few times. The CDR3 nucleotides read TGTGCCAGCAGCGTAGGAACTAGCGGGTCCTACGAGCAGTACTTC. As protein: CASSVGTSGSYEQYF. The J gene is TRBJ2-7, the V gene TRBV9; 9 bases match TRBD2. Germline V lookup: CDR1 SGDLS, CDR2 YYNGEE. CDR3 size: 15 residues. Germline trimming cut 0 bases from V and 1 base from J; bases unmatched to any gene: 2.

The chain carries TRBV9 and TRBJ2-2; D gene ambiguous. From germline, CDR1 is SGDLS and CDR2 YYNGEE. Trimming removed 0 bases at V and 4 bases at J, with 13 bases between. The CDR3 sequence is 16 residues long. The CDR3 sequence: CASSVVPGRVTGELFF. DNA of the CDR3: TGTGCCAGCAGCGTAGTCCCGGGTCGGGTCACCGGGGAGCTGTTTTTT.

V usage is TRBV19 and J usage is TRBJ2-7; TRBD1 aligns across 8 bases. This CDR3 region has 16 residues. The trim removed 0 bases at V and 3 bases at J, leaving 7 bases unmatched. CDR1 is LNHDA, CDR2 SQIVND, per germline (reference sequence). The chain's CDR3 is CASSIDPRTGRYEQYF. CDR3 nucleotide sequence: TGTGCCAGTAGTATAGATCCCAGGACAGGGCGCTACGAGCAGTACTTC.

V is TRBV5-4 and J is TRBJ1-4, with no clear D. The V end lost 1 base, the J end lost 7 bases, and 11 bases lay between the germline ends. The CDR3 sequence is 14 residues long. Looked up from germline, CDR1 is SGHNT and CDR2 is YYREEE (reference sequence). CDR3 in DNA: TGTGCCAGCAGCTTGCTAGGTAGCGGTGAAAAACTGTTTTTT. Translation: CASSLLGSGEKLFF. Based on the CDR3 plus reference TRBV5-4 and TRBJ1-4, the full variable domain is ETGVTQSPTHLIKTRGQQVTLRCSSQSGHNTVSWYQQALGQGPQFIFQYYREEENGRGNFPPRFSGLQFPNYSSELNVNALELDDSALYLCASSLLGSGEKLFFGSGTQLSVL.

This clone was observed once. The chain recombines TRBV6-5 with TRBJ2-1; a possible D gene is TRBD2 (5 bases). The CDR3 totals 13 residues. CDR1 MNHEY and CDR2 SVGAGI come from the germline V gene. V was clipped by 2 bases and J by 8 bases, with 10 bases between them. CDR3 nucleotide sequence: TGTGCCAGCAGTTACAGAACTAGAGATGAGCAGTTCTTC. Its protein product is CASSYRTRDEQFF.

The chain links TRBV19 to TRBJ2-5, with D perhaps matching TRBD1 or TRBD2 (5 bases each). Germline V gene data show CDR1 as LNHDA and CDR2 as SQIVND (reference sequence). The CDR3 contains 12 residues. The CDR3 nucleotides read TGTGCTGTCTCAGAGGGGATGGAGACCCAGTACTTC. Translation gives CAVSEGMETQYF.

This clone came up a few times. The V call is TRBV9, the J call TRBJ1-1; tentatively, D is TRBD1 (5 bases). With 0 bases removed from V and 4 bases from J, the gap between germline ends came to 13 bases. Germline CDR1 is SGDLS and CDR2 is YYNGEE. CDR3 size: 15 residues. The CDR3 spells CASSVGGRVPTEAFF. The CDR3 bases are TGTGCCAGCAGCGTAGGTGGCAGGGTCCCCACTGAAGCTTTCTTT.

The gene calls are TRBV27 and TRBJ2-3; TRBD2 matches at 11 bases. CDR3 length equals 18 residues. V was pared by 2 bases and J by 0 bases, with 7 bases of the junction left unmatched. Germline CDR1 reads MNHEY; CDR2 reads SMNVEV (reference sequence). CDR3 DNA: TGTGCCAGCAGTTTACAAGGACTAGCGGGTACTAGCACAGATACGCAGTATTTT. This gives the protein CASSLQGLAGTSTDTQYF.